The rows below give T cell receptor beta chains drawn from one sample of a study of blood T cell repertoires in COVID-19. TCRdb keeps only in-frame clones here, not all; method: immunoSEQ multiplex PCR. Of some 38,000 clones listed, around 87% are singletons. Material: peripheral blood. These receptors were collected from a man aged 60 to 69 with active or convalescent COVID-19. CDR3s include the opening cysteine and the closing phenylalanine or tryptophan. D genes are given only for firm matches. Some rows have no size entry. The others give once, few or many, or a class for an expanded clone.

D gene: NA; V gene: TRBV21-1; clone size: once; J gene: TRBJ2-7; CDR3 DNA: TGTGCCAGCAGCAAAAAGGCCCCGGGAGAATCCTACGAGCAGTACTTC; CDR3 protein: CASSKKAPGESYEQYF
D gene: NA; V gene: TRBV7-3; clone size: NA; J gene: TRBJ2-3; CDR3 DNA: TGTGCCAGCAGCTTAAGCCCTCAGGTAGATACGCAGTATTTT; CDR3 protein: CASSLSPQVDTQYF
D gene: NA; V gene: TRBV29-1; clone size: few; J gene: TRBJ2-1; CDR3 DNA: TGCAGCGTTGAAGATATTCTAGGCAACAACAATGAGCAGTTCTTC; CDR3 protein: CSVEDILGNNNEQFF
D gene: NA; V gene: TRBV3-1/TRBV3-2; clone size: NA; J gene: TRBJ2-5; CDR3 DNA: TGTGCCAGCAGCCCTAGTTGGAGCCAAGAGACCCAGTACTTC; CDR3 protein: CASSPSWSQETQYF
D gene: NA; V gene: TRBV27; clone size: NA; J gene: TRBJ2-2; CDR3 DNA: TGTGCCAGCAGTTTGATAGTGTACACCGGGGAGCTGTTTTTT; CDR3 protein: CASSLIVYTGELFF
D gene: NA; V gene: TRBV5-1; clone size: NA; J gene: TRBJ2-3; CDR3 DNA: TGCGCCAGCAGCTGGCCGGACAGGGGCAGCGCGGGAGGGCCAACAGATACGCAGTATTTT; CDR3 protein: CASSWPDRGSAGGPTDTQYF
D gene: NA; V gene: TRBV5-8; clone size: NA; J gene: TRBJ1-3; CDR3 DNA: TGTGCCAGCAGCTCCCCACAGATCCGCTCTGGAAACACCATATATTTT; CDR3 protein: CASSSPQIRSGNTIYF
D gene: NA; V gene: TRBV5-5; clone size: NA; J gene: TRBJ2-3; CDR3 DNA: TGTGCCAGCGCCCTGGGGGGAACTACAGATACGCAGTATTTT; CDR3 protein: CASALGGTTDTQYF
D gene: TRBD2; V gene: TRBV18; clone size: NA; J gene: TRBJ2-1; CDR3 DNA: TGTGCCAGCTCACCACCCGTGGTAGCGGGAGTGAACTACAATGAGCAGTTCTTC; CDR3 protein: CASSPPVVAGVNYNEQFF
D gene: TRBD1; V gene: TRBV28; clone size: NA; J gene: TRBJ1-6; CDR3 DNA: TGTGCCAGCAGTGATACAGGGGACCCCTATAATTCACCCCTCCACTTT; CDR3 protein: CASSDTGDPYNSPLHF
D gene: NA; V gene: TRBV7-2; clone size: NA; J gene: TRBJ1-4; CDR3 DNA: TGTGCCAGCAGCCCAGGGAGGGTCAGAACTAATGAAAAACTGTTTTTT; CDR3 protein: CASSPGRVRTNEKLFF
D gene: NA; V gene: TRBV19; clone size: NA; J gene: TRBJ2-2; CDR3 DNA: TGTGCCAGTAGTATGACTCGCTCGAACACCGGGGAGCTGTTTTTT; CDR3 protein: CASSMTRSNTGELFF
D gene: NA; V gene: TRBV2; clone size: NA; J gene: TRBJ1-2; CDR3 DNA: TGTGCCAGCAGTGAAGGCCAGTTTAACTATGGCTACACCTTC; CDR3 protein: CASSEGQFNYGYTF
D gene: TRBD1; V gene: TRBV2; clone size: few; J gene: TRBJ1-5; CDR3 DNA: TGTGCCAGCAGGGACAGGGGGCCCCAGCATTTT; CDR3 protein: CASRDRGPQHF
D gene: TRBD1; V gene: TRBV19; clone size: NA; J gene: TRBJ1-2; CDR3 DNA: TGTGCCAGTCAACCGGGACAGGGTGGTAGCTATGGCTACACCTTC; CDR3 protein: CASQPGQGGSYGYTF
D gene: TRBD2; V gene: TRBV6-6; clone size: NA; J gene: TRBJ2-1; CDR3 DNA: TGTGCCAGCAGTCAAAAGTTAGCGGGAGTTGTCCATGAGCAGTTCTTC; CDR3 protein: CASSQKLAGVVHEQFF
D gene: TRBD2; V gene: TRBV9; clone size: NA; J gene: TRBJ2-7; CDR3 DNA: TGTGCCAGCAGCCCCAGCCCGACTAGCAGATACGAGCAGTACTTC; CDR3 protein: CASSPSPTSRYEQYF
D gene: NA; V gene: TRBV13; clone size: NA; J gene: TRBJ2-5; CDR3 DNA: TGTGCCAGCAGCTCCCGAAAGCCGTACCAAGAGACCCAGTACTTC; CDR3 protein: CASSSRKPYQETQYF
D gene: TRBD1; V gene: TRBV19; clone size: few; J gene: TRBJ1-4; CDR3 DNA: TGTGCCAGTAGTAAACGACAGGGGCATAATGAAAAACTGTTTTTT; CDR3 protein: CASSKRQGHNEKLFF
D gene: NA; V gene: TRBV28; clone size: NA; J gene: TRBJ2-3; CDR3 DNA: TGTGCCAGCAGTTCCGGGGGCACAGATACGCAGTATTTT; CDR3 protein: CASSSGGTDTQYF
D gene: NA; V gene: TRBV2; clone size: NA; J gene: TRBJ1-2; CDR3 DNA: TGTGCCAGCTCCCGGCAGGCCAATGGCTACACCTTC; CDR3 protein: CASSRQANGYTF
D gene: NA; V gene: TRBV24-1; clone size: NA; J gene: TRBJ1-5; CDR3 DNA: TGTGCCACCAGTGACGCGGGCCGGTATCAGCCCCAGCATTTT; CDR3 protein: CATSDAGRYQPQHF
D gene: NA; V gene: TRBV9; clone size: NA; J gene: TRBJ2-3; CDR3 DNA: TGTGCCAGCAGCGTAGTCGCAGGGGCTAGCACAGATACGCAGTATTTT; CDR3 protein: CASSVVAGASTDTQYF
D gene: TRBD2; V gene: TRBV2; clone size: NA; J gene: TRBJ2-1; CDR3 DNA: TGTGCCAGAAAGCGGGAGAGGGGGGGATGGGATGAGCAGTTCTTC; CDR3 protein: CARKRERGGWDEQFF
D gene: NA; V gene: TRBV19; clone size: NA; J gene: TRBJ2-2; CDR3 DNA: TGTGCCAGTAGTATTCGGAGGGCGCGGGGAGGTTCTCCCGGGGAGCTGTTTTTT; CDR3 protein: CASSIRRARGGSPGELFF
D gene: TRBD1; V gene: TRBV9; clone size: NA; J gene: TRBJ1-2; CDR3 DNA: TGTGCCAGCAGTGAACCGGGACAGGCTTTAGCTAACTATGGCTACACCTTC; CDR3 protein: CASSEPGQALANYGYTF
D gene: TRBD1; V gene: TRBV12-3/TRBV12-4; clone size: NA; J gene: TRBJ1-2; CDR3 DNA: TGTGCCAGCAGTGAGACAGGGGTAAATGGCTACACCTTC; CDR3 protein: CASSETGVNGYTF
D gene: TRBD1; V gene: TRBV28; clone size: once; J gene: TRBJ2-7; CDR3 DNA: TGTGCCAGCAGTTTGCCAGGGGGAGCCTACGAGCAGTACTTC; CDR3 protein: CASSLPGGAYEQYF
D gene: TRBD2; V gene: TRBV18; clone size: NA; J gene: TRBJ2-3; CDR3 DNA: TGTGCCAGCTCACCATGGCCCCGGGAGGGCCGACTCACAGATACGCAGTATTTT; CDR3 protein: CASSPWPREGRLTDTQYF
D gene: NA; V gene: TRBV18; clone size: NA; J gene: TRBJ1-1; CDR3 DNA: TGTGCCAGCTCACCGTGGCAGGGCGAAGAAGCTTTCTTT; CDR3 protein: CASSPWQGEEAFF
D gene: NA; V gene: TRBV6-2/TRBV6-3; clone size: NA; J gene: TRBJ2-1; CDR3 DNA: TGTGCCAGCAGTCGACTTGATGAGCAGTTCTTC; CDR3 protein: CASSRLDEQFF
D gene: TRBD1; V gene: TRBV6-2/TRBV6-3; clone size: once; J gene: TRBJ2-6; CDR3 DNA: TGTGCCAGCAGTTTAGGGGGCAGGCCGACCTCTGGGGCCAACGTCCTGACTTTC; CDR3 protein: CASSLGGRPTSGANVLTF
D gene: TRBD2; V gene: TRBV27; clone size: NA; J gene: TRBJ2-7; CDR3 DNA: TGTGCCAGCAGGCCGGGACTAGCCCTCTTCGAGCATTACGAGCAGTACTTC; CDR3 protein: CASRPGLALFEHYEQYF
D gene: TRBD2; V gene: TRBV2; clone size: NA; J gene: TRBJ2-1; CDR3 DNA: TGTGCCAGCAGTGAAATCGATAGCGGGAGGGCCGGGGGGTTCTTC; CDR3 protein: CASSEIDSGRAGGFF
D gene: NA; V gene: TRBV5-1; clone size: NA; J gene: TRBJ2-5; CDR3 DNA: TGCGCCAGCAGCTTGGTCCCTAGGGGGGGCGCAGAGACCCAGTACTTC; CDR3 protein: CASSLVPRGGAETQYF
D gene: TRBD2; V gene: TRBV10-3; clone size: NA; J gene: TRBJ2-5; CDR3 DNA: TGTGCCATCAGGAACCCGGCTAGCGGTTCATTCGCGGAGACCCAGTACTTC; CDR3 protein: CAIRNPASGSFAETQYF
D gene: NA; V gene: TRBV2; clone size: NA; J gene: TRBJ1-6; CDR3 DNA: TGTGCCAGCAGTACCCTCCGGCAGGGGTCACCCCTCCACTTT; CDR3 protein: CASSTLRQGSPLHF
D gene: TRBD2; V gene: TRBV5-1; clone size: NA; J gene: TRBJ2-1; CDR3 DNA: TGCGCCAGCAGCCCGGGGACTAGCGGAAACAATGAGCAGTTCTTC; CDR3 protein: CASSPGTSGNNEQFF
D gene: NA; V gene: TRBV9; clone size: NA; J gene: TRBJ1-3; CDR3 DNA: TGTGCCAGCAGCGTAGAGGTGGGGCTGGGAAACACCATATATTTT; CDR3 protein: CASSVEVGLGNTIYF
D gene: TRBD1; V gene: TRBV20-1; clone size: NA; J gene: TRBJ2-7; CDR3 DNA: TGCAGTGCTGACAGGGGCTACGAGCAGTACTTC; CDR3 protein: CSADRGYEQYF
D gene: NA; V gene: TRBV2; clone size: NA; J gene: TRBJ2-7; CDR3 DNA: TGTGCCAGCAGTGTACGAGCCGGTGGCTCCTACGAGCAGTACTTC; CDR3 protein: CASSVRAGGSYEQYF
D gene: NA; V gene: TRBV6-2/TRBV6-3; clone size: NA; J gene: TRBJ2-7; CDR3 DNA: TGTGCCAGCAGTTACTCTCTAGGCGAGCAGTACTTC; CDR3 protein: CASSYSLGEQYF